This TCR beta chain came from a study of blood T cell repertoires in COVID-19. For the study at large: The origin of the acute and convalescent COVID-19 samples was the United States, Italy and Spain. The analysed material was cDNA or gDNA that came from T cells, B-cell-depleted T cells, or PBMCs.

The CDR3 is made up of 14 amino acids. The germline V gene has CDR1 SEHNR and CDR2 FQNEAQ (reference sequence). V lost 3 bases, J lost 5 bases, and 13 bases lay in between. Original analysis: Amplification with reference gene primers provided the estimates of nucleated cell counts. TCRdb keeps only in-frame clones here, not all; method: immunoSEQ multiplex PCR. That table furnishes V, J and clone size, whereas the DNA furnished D and trimming. The table includes more than 250,000 clones, 70% to 90% detected once. Sample: peripheral blood. The source of this sequence is a young man with active or convalescent COVID-19. V gene TRBV7-9 combines with J gene TRBJ2-5; no definite D call. CDR3 in DNA: TGTGCCAGCAGCTTTGGTCCGGCGGTTGAGACCCAGTACTTC. Residues: CASSFGPAVETQYF.